One T cell receptor (beta chain) is described in this entry. This sample is drawn from a study of blood T cell repertoires in COVID-19. The wider study: The origin of the acute and convalescent COVID-19 samples was the United States, Italy and Spain. The analysed material was cDNA or gDNA that came from T cells, B-cell-depleted T cells, or PBMCs.

Methods used by the authors: Reference gene primer amplification gave estimated nucleated cell counts. The repertoire was sequenced with immunoSEQ multiplex PCR; TCRdb's copy has only in-frame clones and lacks some. The V and J calls and clone size were taken over from that table, and D and trimming were inferred from the DNA. The table has some 260,000 clones, 85% to 90% seen once. Trimming shortened V by 6 bases and J by 5 bases, and 19 bases separated the two germline ends. Germline CDR1 SQVTM, CDR2 ANQGSEA. The CDR3 runs 14 residues. The chain has TRBV29-1 and TRBJ1-1; D is possibly TRBD1 (6 bases). Specimen: peripheral blood. The TCR was taken from a woman between 40 and 55 years old who had recovered from COVID-19. The CDR3 DNA reads TGCAGCGTCCCCACCGGGGGGGCGAGGACTGAAGCTTTCTTT. Protein product: CSVPTGGARTEAFF.